The 25 T cell receptor beta chains below all came from one sample that was sequenced in a study of blood T cell repertoires in COVID-19. TCRdb's table, derived via immunoSEQ multiplex PCR, lists solely in-frame clones and lacks some. The repertoire includes about 170,000 clones, about 87% of them detected once, and about 2.5% sits in the top ten. The material sequenced was peripheral blood. The origin of the receptors is a woman at least 80 years old with COVID-19, enrolled during active disease.

This clone occurred once. This chain uses TRBV2 with TRBJ1-2, with 12 bases aligning to TRBD1. Germline CDR1 SNHLY, CDR2 FYNNEI. The V and J ends lost 5 bases and 7 bases, in that order; junction bases with no gene match: 17. The CDR3 contains 18 residues. This chain's CDR3 is CASSNDRDRGRVWFGYTF. DNA of the CDR3: TGTGCCAGCAGTAACGACCGGGACAGGGGGCGCGTTTGGTTTGGCTACACCTTC.

J is TRBJ1-1 and V is TRBV14; TRBD1 aligns across 9 bases. Per germline, CDR1 SGHDN and CDR2 FVKESK. V lost 2 bases and J lost 2; bases outside the gene matches: 6. This CDR3 has 16 amino acids. CDR3 in DNA: TGTGCCAGCAGCCAATACGGGACAGGGATAAACACTGAAGCTTTCTTT. Its protein product is CASSQYGTGINTEAFF.

The chain couples TRBV28 to TRBJ1-2, with D tentatively TRBD1 (6 bases). This CDR3 spans 15 amino acids. Germline lookup yields CDR1 MDHEN and CDR2 SYDVKM. The V and J ends lost 5 bases and 5 bases respectively, with 18 bases between them. CDR3 sequence (DNA): TGTGCCAGCAGTCTAGGGGGGGGAGTACGGTATGGCTACACCTTC. It codes for CASSLGGGVRYGYTF.

The rearrangement uses TRBV7-3 and TRBJ2-6; 8 bases align to TRBD1. Germline CDR1 reads SGHTA; CDR2 reads FQGTGA. Trimming cost V 4 bases and J 3 bases; bases outside gene matches: 5. The CDR3 is 16 amino acids. DNA for the CDR3: TGTGCCAGCAGCTCTGACAGGGGAAGTGGGGCCAACGTCCTGACTTTC. Translating gives CASSSDRGSGANVLTF.

The J gene is TRBJ1-2, the V gene TRBV18, with 9 bases that match TRBD1. CDR1 is KGHSH, CDR2 LQKENI, per germline. This CDR3 contains 13 residues. V was pared by 6 bases and J by 6 bases, with 5 bases of the junction left unmatched. CDR3 loop: CASSLDRGDGYTF. The CDR3 nucleotides read TGTGCCAGCTCTCTCGACAGGGGGGATGGCTACACCTTC.

The chain recombines TRBV3-1 (or the pseudogene TRBV3-2) with TRBJ1-1, with D perhaps matching TRBD1 (5 bases). Trimming removed 5 bases at V and 1 base at J, with 11 bases between. The CDR3 contains 14 residues. The germline V gene encodes CDR1 LGHDT and CDR2 YNNKEL (reference sequence). CDR3 residues: CASSFTGSNTEAFF. The CDR3 nucleotides are TGTGCCAGCAGCTTTACAGGATCGAACACTGAAGCTTTCTTT.

The V and J genes are TRBV5-1 and TRBJ2-6, with 12 bases fitting TRBD1. J lost 4 bases, V lost 4 bases, and 6 bases had no gene match. The CDR3 has 17 residues. From germline, CDR1 is SGHRS and CDR2 YFSETQ. CDR3 residues: CASSAGQGARGANVLTF. Written as DNA, the CDR3 is TGCGCCAGCAGCGCGGGACAGGGGGCGCGCGGGGCCAACGTCCTGACTTTC. Full variable domain (remainder filled in from reference TRBV5-1 and TRBJ2-6): KAGVTQTPRYLIKTRGQQVTLSCSPISGHRSVSWYQQTPGQGLQFLFEYFSETQRNKGNFPGRFSGRQFSNSRSEMNVSTLELGDSALYLCASSAGQGARGANVLTFGAGSRLTVL.

The rearrangement uses TRBV6-6 and TRBJ2-1; 8 positions agree with TRBD1. Germline V CDR1 and CDR2: MNHNY, SVGAGI (reference sequence). CDR3 size: 15 residues. Trimming took 0 bases from V and 8 from J; bases not matched to a gene: 6. Here the CDR3 reads CASSYSGTGSDEQFF. The CDR3, as DNA: TGTGCCAGCAGTTACTCCGGGACAGGTAGTGATGAGCAGTTCTTC.

This chain joins TRBV11-1 and TRBJ2-4; D might be TRBD1 (5 bases). CDR1 and CDR2 (germline): SGHAT, FQDESV (reference sequence). V was shortened by 2 bases and J by 5 bases, with 16 bases between the two germline ends. This CDR3 region has 16 residues. This CDR3 reads CASSLNRGIRENIQYF. For the CDR3, the DNA is TGTGCCAGCAGCTTAAATAGGGGAATAAGGGAAAACATTCAGTACTTC.

The rearrangement links TRBV7-9 to TRBJ1-6; D is undetermined. V lost 1 base to trimming and J lost 9 bases, with 10 bases between them. There are 14 residues in the CDR3. Germline CDR1 is SEHNR and CDR2 is FQNEAQ (reference sequence). This CDR3 reads CASSLGASFSPLHF. Written as DNA, the CDR3 is TGTGCCAGCAGCTTAGGAGCCTCCTTTTCACCCCTCCACTTT.

V gene TRBV6-2 or TRBV6-3 combines with J gene TRBJ1-1, with D maybe TRBD1 (5 bases). Germline CDR1 and CDR2: MNHEY and SVGEGT. V shed 5 bases and J shed 0 bases, with 10 bases lying between them. The length of the CDR3 is 14 residues. The CDR3 sequence is CASSRGGMNTEAFF. DNA for the CDR3: TGTGCCAGCAGTCGGGGGGGGATGAACACTGAAGCTTTCTTT.

This chain connects TRBV3-1 (or the pseudogene TRBV3-2) to TRBJ1-3, with unresolved D. Germline V lookup: CDR1 LGHDT, CDR2 YNNKEL (reference sequence). Trimming removed 4 bases at V and 2 bases at J, with 18 bases between. The CDR3 covers 17 residues. The CDR3 loop is CASSPKGRPLAGNTIYF. CDR3 sequence (DNA): TGTGCCAGCAGCCCCAAAGGGAGGCCTCTGGCTGGAAACACCATATATTTT.

The CDR3 region has the DNA TGCGCCAGCAGCCAAGATCCTGTGACAGCTTACGAGCAGTACTTC. It encodes CASSQDPVTAYEQYF. This chain links TRBV4-3 with TRBJ2-7; tentatively, D is TRBD1 (5 bases). Per the germline V gene, CDR1 is LGHNA and CDR2 is YSLEER. Trimming shortened V by 0 bases and J by 4 bases, and 13 bases separated the two germline ends. CDR3 length equals 15 residues.

This clone has just a few counts. The chain links TRBV10-2 to TRBJ1-4; 7 bases fit TRBD1. Germline CDR1 and CDR2: WSHSY and SAAADI. The J segment lost 10 bases and the V segment lost 3 bases, leaving 5 bases of the junction unmatched. CDR3 length: 13 residues. The CDR3 bases are TGCGCCAGCAGTGATGGGACAGTGGGAAAACTGTTTTTT. Its translation: CASSDGTVGKLFF.

The chain recombines TRBV2 with TRBJ2-7, with 8 bases matching TRBD2. Per the germline V gene, CDR1 is SNHLY and CDR2 is FYNNEI. The CDR3 has 14 residues. Unmatched junction bases numbered 6, after V lost 8 bases and J lost 0 bases. The CDR3 region is CASGWAGGSYEQYF. The DNA for the CDR3 is TGTGCCAGCGGGTGGGCGGGAGGCTCCTACGAGCAGTACTTC.

With respect to this clone: Other nucleotide sequences from this sample produce the same CDR3. The chain couples TRBV2 to TRBJ2-7, with a tentative D call TRBD2 (5 bases). CDR1 and CDR2 (germline): SNHLY, FYNNEI. The CDR3 runs to 13 residues. V shed 10 bases and J shed 8 bases, with 21 bases lying between them. CDR3 sequence: CATYQGSLAKQYF. The DNA for the CDR3 is TGTGCCACCTATCAAGGGAGTTTGGCGAAGCAGTACTTC.

This sequence joins TRBV4-1 and TRBJ2-2, with a possible D match to TRBD1 (5 bases). This CDR3 is 15 amino acids long. Germline assignment: CDR1 MGHRA and CDR2 YSYEKL. The V end lost 1 base, the J end lost 3 bases, and 9 bases lay between the germline ends. The DNA of the CDR3 is TGCGCCAGCAGCCAAGCTATAGGGGACACCGGGGAGCTGTTTTTT. Protein sequence: CASSQAIGDTGELFF.

The chain carries TRBV3-1 (or the pseudogene TRBV3-2) and TRBJ2-5; maybe TRBD2 (5 bases). Germline V gene data show CDR1 as LGHDT and CDR2 as YNNKEL (reference sequence). V was clipped by 4 bases and J by 4 bases, with 10 bases between them. The CDR3 runs 13 residues. CDR3 DNA: TGTGCCAGCAGCCCCGAACTAGGAGAGACCCAGTACTTC. Translated: CASSPELGETQYF.

The chain joins TRBV10-1 to TRBJ2-5; D not certain. V lost 1 base and J lost 5, with 14 bases in between. This CDR3 contains 15 residues. CDR1 WNHNN and CDR2 SYGVQD come from the germline V gene (reference sequence). The CDR3 bases are TGCGCCAGCAGTGAGTTGGGCAGCCGATGCGAGACCCAGTACTTC. Translation: CASSELGSRCETQYF.

The CDR3 DNA follows: TGTGCCAGTAGAATTAGCGGGAGTGCAATATATGAGCAGTACTTC. It translates to CASRISGSAIYEQYF. The rearrangement uses TRBV19 and TRBJ2-7; TRBD2 agrees at 9 bases. The V gene end was trimmed by 6 bases and the J gene end by 7 bases; junction bases not matched to a gene: 13. Germline loops: CDR1 LNHDA, CDR2 SQIVND (reference sequence). CDR3 length equals 15 residues. Using reference TRBV19 and TRBJ2-7 for the parts outside the CDR3, the full variable domain is DGGITQSPKYLFRKEGQNVTLSCEQNLNHDAMYWYRQDPGQGLRLIYYSQIVNDFQKGDIAEGYSVSREKKESFPLTVTSAQKNPTAFYLCASRISGSAIYEQYFGPGTRLTVT.

The rearrangement links TRBV24-1 to TRBJ2-5, with 10 bases lining up with TRBD1. J lost 3 bases, V lost 7 bases, and 1 base had no gene match. The CDR3 has 13 residues. CDR1 is KGHDR and CDR2 is SFDVKD in the germline V gene. This chain's CDR3 is CATRGQGEETQYF. DNA of the CDR3: TGTGCCACCAGAGGACAGGGGGAAGAGACCCAGTACTTC.

As regards this clone: The sample carries other DNA sequences with the same CDR3. The chain couples TRBV6-5 to TRBJ1-2; 9 bases agree with TRBD1. The trim removed 2 bases at V and 8 bases at J, leaving 3 bases unmatched. CDR1 is MNHEY and CDR2 is SVGAGI in the germline V gene. CDR3 length: 13 amino acids. This CDR3 reads CASSYGQGRGYTF. DNA of the CDR3: TGTGCCAGCAGTTACGGACAGGGGCGAGGCTACACCTTC.

The chain carries TRBV24-1 and TRBJ2-7; unclear D gene. V lost 3 bases, J lost 6 bases, and 8 bases lay in between. This CDR3 region has 12 residues. The V gene's germline CDR1 is KGHDR and CDR2 SFDVKD. The CDR3 is CATSDGRGEQYF. The CDR3 region has the DNA TGTGCCACCAGTGATGGCCGTGGCGAGCAGTACTTC.

This clone was detected a few times. V gene TRBV15 combines with J gene TRBJ2-1; 9 bases match TRBD2. The CDR3 totals 15 residues. Germline loops: CDR1 LNHNV, CDR2 YYDKDF (reference sequence). J gave up 9 bases and V 0 bases, and 6 bases lay outside the gene matches. The CDR3 DNA is TGTGCCACCAGCAGAGACCGGACTAGCGAGGCTGAGCAGTTCTTC. It encodes CATSRDRTSEAEQFF.

The genes are TRBV4-2 and TRBJ2-7; TRBD2 is a possible D gene (5 bases). Germline V lookup: CDR1 LGHNA, CDR2 YNFKEQ. The length of the CDR3 is 15 residues. The V end was cut by 0 bases, the J end by 3 bases, with 12 bases between. CDR3 sequence reads: CASSQDFGERYEQYF. The CDR3 region has the DNA TGTGCCAGCAGCCAAGATTTCGGGGAACGCTACGAGCAGTACTTC.